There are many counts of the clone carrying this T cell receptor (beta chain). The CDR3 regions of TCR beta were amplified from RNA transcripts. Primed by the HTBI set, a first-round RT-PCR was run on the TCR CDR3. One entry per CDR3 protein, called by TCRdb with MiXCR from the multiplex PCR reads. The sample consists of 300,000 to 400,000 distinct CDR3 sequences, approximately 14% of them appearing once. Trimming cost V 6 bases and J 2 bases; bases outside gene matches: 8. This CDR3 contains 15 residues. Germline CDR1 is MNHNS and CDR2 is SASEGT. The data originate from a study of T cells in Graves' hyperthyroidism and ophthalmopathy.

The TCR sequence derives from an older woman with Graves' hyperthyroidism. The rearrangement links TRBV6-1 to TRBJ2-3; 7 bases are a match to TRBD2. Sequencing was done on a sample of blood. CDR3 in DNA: TGTGCCAGCAGGAAACTAGCGCCTGTCACAGATACGCAGTATTTT. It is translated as CASRKLAPVTDTQYF.